The 29 T cell receptor beta chains presented below share a single source sample, sequenced in a study of beta chain features in type 1 diabetes. Regarding the study as a whole: For Type 1 diabetes patients, all four CD4+ subsets carried TCRB CDR3s that were moderately but significantly shorter.

The antigens for these receptors are not known. What was sequenced were expressed TCRB transcripts, since all of the isolated RNA had been reverse transcribed. Sequenced by immunoSEQ multiplex PCR; TCRdb stores in-frame clones only, minus some. The sample shows 250,000 or so clones, over 20% of them seen only once. Specimen: naive CD4+ T cells from blood. The receptor source for this set is a woman in her 40s with type 1 diabetes.

The chain carries TRBV28 and TRBJ2-1; a possible D gene is TRBD1 (7 bases). CDR3 length equals 15 residues. The germline V gene has CDR1 MDHEN and CDR2 SYDVKM. Trimming removed 6 bases from V and 8 bases from J, with 20 bases in between. The CDR3 sequence: CASSPGGLGNDEQFF. CDR3 in DNA: TGTGCCAGCAGCCCAGGGGGACTCGGGAACGATGAGCAGTTCTTC.

The J gene is TRBJ2-1, the V gene TRBV30; 8 bases align to TRBD2. The germline V gene has CDR1 GTSNPN and CDR2 SVGIG (reference sequence). The CDR3 is made up of 14 amino acids. V lost 3 bases to trimming and J lost 4 bases; unmatched junction nucleotides: 5. CDR3 in DNA: TGTGCCTGGAGGTCTAGCGGGCTGTACAATGAGCAGTTCTTC. Protein product: CAWRSSGLYNEQFF.

In its sample, this clone was seen a few times. This chain links TRBV9 with TRBJ2-7; 8 bases match TRBD1. J lost 6 bases, V lost 4 bases, and 12 bases had no gene match. The CDR3 is 15 amino acids. Per the germline V gene, CDR1 is SGDLS and CDR2 is YYNGEE. The CDR3 here is CASSPPGGSYVEQYF. The CDR3 region has the DNA TGTGCCAGCAGCCCCCCAGGGGGCTCCTACGTCGAGCAGTACTTC.

The gene calls are TRBV30 and TRBJ1-5; D remains unclear. V was pared by 0 bases and J by 7 bases, with 13 bases between. Germline V gene sequence: CDR1 GTSNPN, CDR2 SVGIG (reference sequence). The CDR3 extends over 14 amino acids. The CDR3 DNA sequence: TGTGCCTGGAGTGTGGGTGGAGGGAACCAGCCCCAGCATTTT. Its protein product is CAWSVGGGNQPQHF.

The V call is TRBV5-6, the J call TRBJ2-7; TRBD1 matches 7 bases. Trimming cost V 1 base and J 6 bases; bases outside gene matches: 10. The CDR3 runs to 15 residues. Germline assignment: CDR1 SGHDT and CDR2 YYEEEE. Here the CDR3 reads CASSLWVGTVGEQYF. The CDR3 nucleotides read TGTGCCAGCAGCTTGTGGGTCGGGACAGTCGGCGAGCAGTACTTC.

This chain uses TRBV29-1 with TRBJ1-1; tentatively, D is TRBD1 (5 bases). Trimming took 4 bases from V and 4 from J, leaving 13 bases between them. The length of the CDR3 is 13 residues. CDR1 SQVTM and CDR2 ANQGSEA come from the germline V gene. CDR3 sequence (DNA): TGCAGCGTTGGAAGGGGAGGGAGCACTGAAGCTTTCTTT. Residues: CSVGRGGSTEAFF.

This clone turned up a few times. V is TRBV5-1 and J is TRBJ1-4, with 8 positions matching TRBD1. Germline CDR1 and CDR2: SGHRS and YFSETQ. The ends lost 4 bases at V and 7 bases at J; junction bases unmatched: 9. The CDR3 consists of 15 residues. The CDR3: CASSRKQGAGEKLFF. Here the CDR3 DNA reads TGCGCCAGCAGCCGCAAGCAGGGGGCTGGTGAAAAACTGTTTTTT.

The chain has TRBV6-5 and TRBJ2-4, with 8 bases fitting TRBD1. Germline V CDR1 and CDR2: MNHEY, SVGAGI. V lost 4 bases to trimming and J lost 3 bases; unmatched junction nucleotides: 8. The CDR3 runs 16 residues. This CDR3 reads CASSSQGVGVKNIQYF. CDR3 nucleotide sequence: TGTGCCAGCAGTTCACAGGGGGTAGGAGTCAAAAACATTCAGTACTTC.

The chain uses TRBV29-1 and TRBJ1-2, with 10 bases fitting TRBD1. The germline V gene has CDR1 SQVTM and CDR2 ANQGSEA. The CDR3 runs to 14 residues. V trimming: 7 bases; J trimming: 5 bases; junction bases outside the gene matches: 10. The CDR3 DNA reads TGCAGCGGCATGACAGGGGGCGGAGGGTATGGCTACACCTTC. Protein sequence: CSGMTGGGGYGYTF.

This chain links TRBV5-4 with TRBJ2-1; perhaps TRBD1 as D (6 bases). The germline V and J ends were trimmed by 0 bases and 6 bases, with 13 bases remaining between them. This CDR3 has 15 residues. The germline gives CDR1 SGHNT, CDR2 YYREEE (reference sequence). This chain's CDR3 is CASSLGDQGPNEQFF. As DNA, the CDR3 is TGTGCCAGCAGCTTGGGGGACCAGGGGCCCAATGAGCAGTTCTTC.

The V gene is TRBV7-2, the J gene TRBJ2-1, with TRBD2 matching over 11 bases. V lost 3 bases to trimming and J lost 8 bases; unmatched junction nucleotides: 12. Germline CDR1 SGHTA, CDR2 FQGNSA. The CDR3 totals 17 residues. The CDR3 reads CASSLQFSGGAWDEQFF. Here the CDR3 DNA reads TGTGCCAGCAGCTTGCAATTTAGCGGGGGGGCCTGGGATGAGCAGTTCTTC.

This rearrangement joins TRBV29-1 to TRBJ2-7, with 11 positions matching TRBD1. In germline, CDR1 is SQVTM, CDR2 ANQGSEA. This CDR3 has 12 residues. The V and J ends lost 7 bases and 6 bases, in that order; junction bases with no gene match: 5. CDR3 amino acids: CSGGQGVVEQYF. The DNA for the CDR3 is TGCAGCGGGGGACAGGGGGTTGTCGAGCAGTACTTC.

This clone was counted only a few times. The chain employs TRBV29-1 and TRBJ1-1, with no clear D. CDR3 length equals 14 residues. CDR1 is SQVTM and CDR2 is ANQGSEA in the germline V gene. Trimming pared 4 bases from V and 0 bases from J, leaving 12 bases between. CDR3 DNA: TGCAGCGTTGTTCCCTCTCCCTTGAACACTGAAGCTTTCTTT. Translated: CSVVPSPLNTEAFF.

The CDR3, as DNA: TGTGCCAGCTCACCTTTGCGGGCGGGCTCCTACAATGAGCAGTTCTTC. This gives the protein CASSPLRAGSYNEQFF. The chain links TRBV18 to TRBJ2-1; D may be TRBD2 (5 bases). Trimming pared 3 bases from V and 0 bases from J, leaving 12 bases between. This CDR3 is built from 16 residues. Per germline, CDR1 KGHSH and CDR2 LQKENI.

In this sample, this clone turned up a few times. The V call is TRBV19, the J call TRBJ1-2, with a weak D call TRBD1 (6 bases). The CDR3 runs to 13 residues. Per the germline V gene, CDR1 is LNHDA and CDR2 is SQIVND (reference sequence). The V end was cut by 3 bases, the J end by 4 bases, with 9 bases between. The CDR3 nucleotides are TGTGCCAGTAGTATTAAGGACAGCTATGGCTACACCTTC. Residues: CASSIKDSYGYTF.

The chain joins TRBV7-9 to TRBJ1-1, with unresolved D. CDR3 size: 16 residues. V was trimmed by 5 bases and J by 0 bases, leaving 16 bases between them. Germline V gives CDR1 SEHNR, CDR2 FQNEAQ (reference sequence). CDR3 in amino acids: CASSPVSGFMNTEAFF. CDR3 coding DNA: TGTGCCAGCAGCCCTGTTTCGGGTTTTATGAACACTGAAGCTTTCTTT.

V usage is TRBV9 and J usage is TRBJ1-2; D uncertain. V gave up 0 bases and J gave up 6 bases, with 24 bases separating them. Germline CDR1 is SGDLS and CDR2 is YYNGEE. The CDR3 sequence is 18 residues long. The CDR3 loop is CASSVGLLTSGRENGYTF. The CDR3 DNA is TGTGCCAGCAGCGTAGGGCTCCTAACGTCAGGTCGGGAGAATGGCTACACCTTC.

This clone has only a few counts. The chain couples TRBV7-9 to TRBJ1-6; 7 nucleotides agree with TRBD1. This CDR3 has 14 residues. The germline CDR1 and CDR2 sequences are SEHNR and FQNEAQ (reference sequence). Trimming at V came to 5 bases and at J to 6 bases, leaving 4 bases not matched to a gene. The CDR3 protein is CASSLGQLNSPLHF. CDR3 DNA: TGTGCCAGCAGCCTGGGACAGCTTAATTCACCCCTCCACTTT. Complete variable domain (other parts from reference TRBV7-9 and TRBJ1-6): DTGVSQNPRHKITKRGQNVTFRCDPISEHNRLYWYRQTLGQGPEFLTYFQNEAQLEKSRLLSDRFSAERPKGSFSTLEIQRTEQGDSAMYLCASSLGQLNSPLHFGNGTRLTVT.

This rearrangement joins TRBV9 to TRBJ2-1; the D gene is possibly TRBD1 (5 bases). CDR1 and CDR2 (germline): SGDLS, YYNGEE. The CDR3 is 14 residues long. Deletions cut 4 bases from V and 4 bases from J, with 12 bases between. This CDR3 is CASSQNTGYNEQFF. For the CDR3, the DNA is TGTGCCAGCAGCCAGAACACAGGTTACAATGAGCAGTTCTTC.

This chain connects TRBV6-5 to TRBJ1-2, with 8 positions matching TRBD1. The CDR3 contains 15 residues. Looked up from germline, CDR1 is MNHEY and CDR2 is SVGAGI. The V and J ends lost 6 bases and 8 bases, in that order; junction bases with no gene match: 14. The CDR3 is CASREPGTGGGGYTF. The CDR3 DNA sequence: TGTGCCAGCAGAGAACCCGGGACAGGTGGAGGGGGCTACACCTTC.

The rearrangement joins TRBV7-2 to TRBJ2-7; 9 bases are shared with TRBD1. Trimming at V came to 3 bases and at J to 7 bases, leaving 10 bases not matched to a gene. There are 15 residues in the CDR3. Germline-derived CDR1 and CDR2 are SGHTA and FQGNSA. CDR3 sequence: CASSLDRGLLREQYF. The CDR3 DNA reads as TGTGCCAGCAGCTTGGACAGGGGTCTGTTGAGGGAGCAGTACTTC.

The chain uses TRBV6-1 and TRBJ2-1; TRBD2 is a possible D gene (6 bases). The V gene lost 6 bases and the J gene lost 3 bases, with 15 bases spanning the gap. CDR1 and CDR2 (germline): MNHNS, SASEGT. The CDR3 is made up of 15 amino acids. DNA for the CDR3: TGTGCCAGCAGCGTGACAGAGGGAGGCTACAATGAGCAGTTCTTC. Amino acid sequence: CASSVTEGGYNEQFF.

This clone occurred a few times. V gene TRBV18 combines with J gene TRBJ1-1; 8 positions agree with TRBD1. Looked up from germline, CDR1 is KGHSH and CDR2 is LQKENI. This CDR3 spans 15 amino acids. V lost 1 base, J lost 4 bases, and 5 bases stayed unmatched. The DNA of the CDR3 is TGTGCCAGCTCACCACTCTCGGACAGGGCCACTGAAGCTTTCTTT. Protein: CASSPLSDRATEAFF.

This clone was recorded only once. The chain links TRBV7-9 to TRBJ2-7; weak D call: TRBD1 (6 bases). CDR1 and CDR2 from the germline V gene are SEHNR and FQNEAQ (reference sequence). The CDR3 length is 14 residues. V was trimmed by 5 bases and J by 1 base, leaving 12 bases between them. In DNA, the CDR3 is TGTGCCAGCAGCCGAAGGACAGCTTCCTACGAGCAGTACTTC. Its protein is CASSRRTASYEQYF.

The rearrangement joins TRBV6-1 to TRBJ2-6, with D possibly TRBD1 on 5 matching bases. The CDR3 has 15 amino acids. The germline CDR1 and CDR2 sequences are MNHNS and SASEGT. Trimming removed 4 bases at V and 1 base at J, with 8 bases between. The CDR3: CASSVAGSGANVLTF. The CDR3 DNA follows: TGTGCCAGCAGTGTGGCAGGGTCTGGGGCCAACGTCCTGACTTTC.

In its sample, this clone was seen a few times. The chain uses TRBV29-1 and TRBJ2-2; D remains ambiguous. V lost 4 bases and J lost 5, with 8 bases in between. CDR1 and CDR2 from the germline V gene are SQVTM and ANQGSEA. The CDR3 consists of 12 residues. Written as DNA, the CDR3 is TGCAGCGTTGGGGCGCGTACCGGGGAGCTGTTTTTT. Its translation: CSVGARTGELFF.

The chain employs TRBV18 and TRBJ1-2; D is unclear. Trimming left V 3 bases short and J 8 bases short, with 16 bases between. The germline gives CDR1 KGHSH, CDR2 LQKENI. There are 14 residues in the CDR3. CDR3 nucleotides: TGTGCCAGCTCACCGGATGAGGGAATTGGCGGCTACACCTTC. It codes for CASSPDEGIGGYTF.

CDR3 protein: CAISLGTSDLGAQYF. CDR3 DNA: TGTGCCATCAGCCTCGGGACTAGCGACCTTGGGGCCCAGTACTTC. The V call is TRBV10-3, the J call TRBJ2-5, with TRBD2 matching 10 bases. CDR3 length equals 15 residues. V lost 6 bases to trimming and J lost 9 bases; unmatched junction nucleotides: 13. Germline V gene data show CDR1 as ENHRY and CDR2 as SYGVKD.

This sequence joins TRBV29-1 and TRBJ2-1; 9 positions match TRBD1. The CDR3 runs to 15 residues. The J segment lost 1 base and the V segment lost 6 bases, leaving 7 bases of the junction unmatched. Germline V gene sequence: CDR1 SQVTM, CDR2 ANQGSEA. The CDR3 DNA follows: TGCAGCGTCTCGTTCGGACAGGGGTCCTACAATGAGCAGTTCTTC. It is translated as CSVSFGQGSYNEQFF.